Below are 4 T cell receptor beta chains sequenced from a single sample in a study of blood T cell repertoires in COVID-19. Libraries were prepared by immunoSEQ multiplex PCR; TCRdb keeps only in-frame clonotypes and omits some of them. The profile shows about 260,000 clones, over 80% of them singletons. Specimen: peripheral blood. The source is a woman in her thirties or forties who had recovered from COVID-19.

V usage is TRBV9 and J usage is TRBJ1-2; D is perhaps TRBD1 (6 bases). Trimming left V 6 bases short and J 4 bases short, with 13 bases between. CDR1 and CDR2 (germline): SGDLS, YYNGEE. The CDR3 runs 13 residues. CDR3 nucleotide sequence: TGTGCCAGCACCTGGGGGCAGGCCTATGGCTACACCTTC. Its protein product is CASTWGQAYGYTF.

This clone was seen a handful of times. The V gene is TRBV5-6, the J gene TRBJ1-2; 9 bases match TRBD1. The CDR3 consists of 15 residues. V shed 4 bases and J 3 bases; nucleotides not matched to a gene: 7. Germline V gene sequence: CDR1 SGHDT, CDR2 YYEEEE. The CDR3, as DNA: TGTGCCAGCAGCGATACAGGGGGCGCGGACTATGGCTACACCTTC. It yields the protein CASSDTGGADYGYTF.

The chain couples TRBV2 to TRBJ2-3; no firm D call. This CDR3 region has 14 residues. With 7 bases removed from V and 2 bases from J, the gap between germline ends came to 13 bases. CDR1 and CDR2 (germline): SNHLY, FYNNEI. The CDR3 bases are TGTGCCAGCATCCTTGAACCTAACACAGATACGCAGTATTTT. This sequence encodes CASILEPNTDTQYF.

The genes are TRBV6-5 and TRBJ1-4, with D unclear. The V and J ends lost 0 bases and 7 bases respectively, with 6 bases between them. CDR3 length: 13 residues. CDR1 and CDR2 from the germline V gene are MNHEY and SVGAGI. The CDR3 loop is CASSYSPGEKLFF. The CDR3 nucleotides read TGTGCCAGCAGTTACTCGCCAGGTGAAAAACTGTTTTTT.